The present TCR beta chain was sequenced within a study of blood T cells in healthy people across ages. A J-beta primer mix and a sample-barcoded 5' primer were used in a second PCR of roughly 7 to 12 cycles. A template-switch adaptor containing 12 random nucleotides labeled each cDNA molecule. TCRdb redid the calling of the 5' RACE reads with MiXCR, one entry per CDR3 protein. This table holds hundreds of thousands of distinct CDR3 sequences, more than 45% found once. This clonotype came up many times. This clonotype was obtained from an elderly woman in good health. Material for sequencing was blood.

The CDR3 coding sequence is TGTGCCAGCAGCTTATTAGAGGGGTATGGTGAGACCCAGTACTTC. It codes for CASSLLEGYGETQYF. The chain recombines TRBV7-9 with TRBJ2-5; D could derive from TRBD1 or TRBD2 (5 bases each). Trimming left V 2 bases short and J 5 bases short, with 15 bases between. Looked up from germline, CDR1 is SEHNR and CDR2 is FQNEAQ (reference sequence). The CDR3 consists of 15 residues.